These T cell receptor beta chains were read from a single sample in a study of monozygotic twins with inflammatory bowel disease. Each CDR3 protein gets one entry in TCRdb, which reprocessed the 5' RACE reads and gives no DNA. The sample table includes 140,000 to 150,000 distinct CDR3 sequences. Material: blood. Receptors originate from a human donor with ulcerative colitis or Crohn's disease, or a healthy co-twin of an affected twin (not recorded which). CDR3s include the opening cysteine and the closing phenylalanine or tryptophan.

TRBV19	TRBJ1-1	18	CASSIEGRGQPMNTEAFF
TRBV20-1	TRBJ2-1	17	CSARGQGATSTINEQFF
TRBV6-2/TRBV6-3	TRBJ1-1	15	CASSPGSGGLTEAFF
TRBV5-1	TRBJ2-7	18	CASSMASGSAMWHYEQYF
TRBV29-1	TRBJ2-2	15	CSVGGLVGHTGELFF
TRBV3-1	TRBJ2-2	15	CASSQVGGDTGELFF
TRBV30	TRBJ1-1	14	CAWSPAGGYTEAFF
TRBV9	TRBJ2-1	18	CASSDPSLTSGSYNEQFF
TRBV9	TRBJ1-5	16	CASSVGGGSGNQPQHF
TRBV10-3	TRBJ1-1	15	CAISREPTGTTEAFF
TRBV9	TRBJ2-1	18	CASSVAESGTSGYNEQFF
TRBV7-3	TRBJ2-1	13	CASSSERWGEQFF
TRBV2	TRBJ2-1	15	CASSPTTGGYNEQFF
TRBV20-1	TRBJ2-3	12	CSANFGTDTQYF
TRBV4-1	TRBJ1-4	13	CASGEGAYEKLFF
TRBV5-1	TRBJ1-4	15	CAVKLGQGIGEKLFF
TRBV5-6	TRBJ1-3	14	CASSLGELGNTIYF
TRBV5-1	TRBJ1-6	15	CASSRAPGDNSPLHF
TRBV11-1	TRBJ1-1	13	CASSLRLITEAFF
TRBV5-1	TRBJ1-1	15	CASSLVGFPNTEAFF
TRBV27	TRBJ1-6	13	CASSLEYNSPLHF
TRBV12-3/TRBV12-4	TRBJ2-7	14	CASSLADRAGEQYF
TRBV6-5	TRBJ1-5	14	CASSYDGTQRPQHF
TRBV6-2/TRBV6-3	TRBJ2-1	13	CASSYLQGGEQFF
TRBV20-1	TRBJ2-7	14	CSATSGQGSYEQYF
TRBV28	TRBJ1-2	16	CASSFLPTQGDNGYTF
TRBV7-9	TRBJ2-5	13	CASSLASLAGGSF
TRBV5-1	TRBJ1-3	16	CASSLGSGDSGNTIYF
TRBV24-1	TRBJ2-5	16	CATSDPGTGVRETQYF